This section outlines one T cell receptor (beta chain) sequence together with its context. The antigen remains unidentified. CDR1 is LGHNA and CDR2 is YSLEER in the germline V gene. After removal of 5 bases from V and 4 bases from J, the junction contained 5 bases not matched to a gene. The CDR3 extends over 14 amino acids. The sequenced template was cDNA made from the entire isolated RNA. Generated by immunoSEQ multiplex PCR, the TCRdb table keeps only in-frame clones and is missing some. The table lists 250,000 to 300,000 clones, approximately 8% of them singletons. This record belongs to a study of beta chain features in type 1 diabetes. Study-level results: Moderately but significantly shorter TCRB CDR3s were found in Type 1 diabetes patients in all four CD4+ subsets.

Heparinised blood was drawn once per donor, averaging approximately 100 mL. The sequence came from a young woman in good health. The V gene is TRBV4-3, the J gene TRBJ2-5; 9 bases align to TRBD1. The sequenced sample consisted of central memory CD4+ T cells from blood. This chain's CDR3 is CASSTGQGRETQYF. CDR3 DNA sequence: TGCGCCAGCAGCACGGGACAGGGAAGAGAGACCCAGTACTTC.